A single sample is the source of the 22 T cell receptor beta chains below, sequenced in a study of shared T cell receptors in the human thymus. Clones were sequenced by immunoSEQ multiplex PCR, and TCRdb holds only the in-frame ones, with some missing. The sample has 700,000 to 750,000 clones, approximately 85% seen once. The same specimen was also included in a second study, on human thymus T cells.

The sample comprised thymocytes. These receptors were obtained from a girl under three years old with a congenital heart defect.

This chain links TRBV10-2 with TRBJ2-6, with D perhaps matching TRBD1 (5 bases). Germline loops: CDR1 WSHSY, CDR2 SAAADI. V lost 4 bases, J lost 0 bases, and 19 bases lay in between. The CDR3 extends over 19 amino acids. The CDR3 reads CASSGIQDSSLSGANVLTF. CDR3 sequence (DNA): TGCGCCAGCAGTGGGATCCAAGACAGCAGCCTCTCTGGGGCCAACGTCCTGACTTTC.

CDR3 coding DNA: TGTGCCAGCAGCTACGCGACAGCGACTGAAGCTTTCTTT. Translation gives CASSYATATEAFF. V gene TRBV13 combines with J gene TRBJ1-1; possible D gene TRBD1, 5 bases. Germline CDR1 reads PRHDT; CDR2 reads FYEKMQ (reference sequence). CDR3 length equals 13 residues. The germline V and J ends were trimmed by 4 bases and 5 bases, with 11 bases remaining between them.

This chain uses TRBV30 with TRBJ1-6, with D possibly matching TRBD1 (6 bases). Trimming stripped 0 bases from V and 0 bases from J, with 18 bases between. CDR1 is GTSNPN, CDR2 SVGIG, per germline (reference sequence). The CDR3 sequence is 19 residues long. CDR3 sequence (DNA): TGTGCCTGGAGTGTAGGTTGGACAGCGTCACCCTCCTATAATTCACCCCTCCACTTT. Its protein product is CAWSVGWTASPSYNSPLHF.

This clone has just a few counts. The chain has TRBV9 and TRBJ2-5; 9 bases are a match to TRBD1. The end of the DNA fits TRBJ2-7 better, so the J call may be wrong. CDR3 length: 15 residues. Per germline, CDR1 SGDLS and CDR2 YYNGEE. DNA for the CDR3: TGTGCCAGCAGCGTACAGGGGGACAGGGACTACGAGCAGTACTTC. Its protein is CASSVQGDRDYEQYF.

This chain joins TRBV4-3 and TRBJ1-2, with 9 bases matching TRBD1. Germline V gene lookup returns CDR1 LGHNA and CDR2 YSLEER. The ends lost 3 bases at V and 2 bases at J; junction bases unmatched: 7. The CDR3 is made up of 16 amino acids. This CDR3 is CASSHEQGAQNYGYTF. The CDR3 DNA is TGCGCCAGCAGCCATGAACAGGGGGCACAGAACTATGGCTACACCTTC.

The V gene is TRBV7-2, the J gene TRBJ2-1; 11 bases match TRBD2. The germline V gene encodes CDR1 SGHTA and CDR2 FQGNSA. The CDR3 loop spans 16 amino acids. Germline trimming cut 1 base from V and 6 bases from J; bases unmatched to any gene: 5. The CDR3 region has the DNA TGTGCCAGCAGCTTAGGCCTTAGCGGGGGGGTCAATGAGCAGTTCTTC. It translates to CASSLGLSGGVNEQFF.

V is TRBV7-9 and J is TRBJ2-7, with D maybe TRBD1 (5 bases). The CDR3 spans 15 residues. Germline CDR1 SEHNR, CDR2 FQNEAQ (reference sequence). Trimming cost V 4 bases and J 6 bases, with 19 bases left between them. As DNA, the CDR3 is TGTGCCAGCAGCTCGACAGCTCACCGGGTAGGCGAGCAGTACTTC. Translation: CASSSTAHRVGEQYF. Full variable domain (rest looked up from reference TRBV7-9 and TRBJ2-7): DTGVSQNPRHKITKRGQNVTFRCDPISEHNRLYWYRQTLGQGPEFLTYFQNEAQLEKSRLLSDRFSAERPKGSFSTLEIQRTEQGDSAMYLCASSSTAHRVGEQYFGPGTRLTVT.

The rearrangement joins TRBV27 to TRBJ2-1, with D perhaps matching TRBD1 (6 bases). Germline values: CDR1 MNHEY, CDR2 SMNVEV (reference sequence). The CDR3 consists of 16 residues. V lost 7 bases, J lost 4 bases, and 20 bases lay in between. The CDR3 sequence: CASNSTTGPNYNEQFF. CDR3 nucleotide sequence: TGTGCCAGCAACTCAACTACAGGGCCGAATTACAATGAGCAGTTCTTC.

The CDR3 DNA reads as TGTGCTAGTGGTTTCGGACAGACCTATGGCTACACCTTC. Translation: CASGFGQTYGYTF. The V gene is TRBV12-5, the J gene TRBJ1-2, with D possibly matching TRBD1 (6 bases). V lost 3 bases and J 4 bases, leaving 9 bases between the germline ends. Germline-derived CDR1 and CDR2 are LGHNT and FRNRAP. This CDR3 comprises 13 residues.

As for this clone: The same CDR3 also results from other DNA sequences found in this sample. The chain recombines TRBV5-1 with TRBJ1-6; TRBD1 agrees at 7 bases. The V gene end was trimmed by 0 bases and the J gene end by 4 bases; junction bases not matched to a gene: 1. The CDR3 covers 15 residues. Looked up from germline, CDR1 is SGHRS and CDR2 is YFSETQ. The CDR3 protein is CASSLGQGYNSPLHF. CDR3 DNA: TGCGCCAGCAGCTTGGGACAGGGATATAATTCACCCCTCCACTTT.

The rearrangement joins TRBV5-6 to TRBJ1-2, with 8 bases that match TRBD1. Germline V gives CDR1 SGHDT, CDR2 YYEEEE. This CDR3 comprises 16 residues. J gave up 2 bases and V 1 base, and 7 bases lay outside the gene matches. CDR3 loop: CASSLHPRDRNYGYTF. The CDR3 region has the DNA TGTGCCAGCAGCTTGCACCCCCGGGACAGGAACTATGGCTACACCTTC. The whole variable domain, filled in from reference TRBV5-6 and TRBJ1-2, reads DAGVTQSPTHLIKTRGQQVTLRCSPKSGHDTVSWYQQALGQGPQFIFQYYEEEERQRGNFPDRFSGHQFPNYSSELNVNALLLGDSALYLCASSLHPRDRNYGYTFGSGTRLTVV.

The gene calls are TRBV10-2 and TRBJ2-7; a possible D gene is TRBD1 (5 bases). With 0 bases removed from V and 3 bases from J, the gap between germline ends came to 18 bases. The CDR3 spans 17 residues. Per germline, CDR1 WSHSY and CDR2 SAAADI. CDR3 nucleotides: TGCGCCAGCAGTGAGTCGTCTGAAACCTCAAGGGGCTACGAGCAGTACTTC. Encoded protein: CASSESSETSRGYEQYF.

The rearrangement uses TRBV10-3 and TRBJ2-6; maybe TRBD2 (7 bases). Trimming removed 5 bases from V and 2 bases from J, with 10 bases in between. CDR1 is ENHRY and CDR2 is SYGVKD in the germline V gene. This CDR3 contains 15 residues. The CDR3 sequence is CAISRGAPGANVLTF. CDR3 nucleotides: TGTGCCATCAGTCGGGGGGCGCCTGGGGCCAACGTCCTGACTTTC.

The rearrangement uses TRBV19 and TRBJ2-1; 9 bases agree with TRBD1. CDR1 and CDR2 from the germline V gene are LNHDA and SQIVND (reference sequence). The CDR3 consists of 14 residues. V lost 7 bases, J lost 8 bases, and 9 bases stayed unmatched. The CDR3 sequence: CASTTGGLRYEQFF. CDR3 nucleotides: TGTGCCAGTACGACAGGGGGTTTAAGGTATGAGCAGTTCTTC.

The V gene is TRBV21-1, the J gene TRBJ2-5; TRBD2, the table's D call, was not compared with the DNA. TRBV21-1 is flagged as a pseudogene. The CDR3 contains 19 residues. CDR3 loop: CANTHAQVEVNLHQETQYF. The CDR3 region has the DNA TGTGCCAACACGCACGCCCAGGTGGAGGTCAATCTTCACCAAGAGACCCAGTACTTC.

The chain carries TRBV28 and TRBJ2-7, with 8 positions matching TRBD1. CDR1 and CDR2 (germline): MDHEN, SYDVKM. This CDR3 region has 15 residues. The junction had 6 bases not matched to a gene; V was cut back by 5 bases and J by 0 bases. The CDR3 DNA reads TGTGCCAGCAGTCGCCGGGACAGGACCTCCTACGAGCAGTACTTC. Encoded protein: CASSRRDRTSYEQYF.

The chain uses TRBV12-5 and TRBJ2-7; possibly TRBD2 for D (6 bases). In germline, CDR1 is LGHNT, CDR2 FRNRAP. This CDR3 is 20 amino acids long. The V end was cut by 0 bases, the J end by 0 bases, with 24 bases between. The CDR3 reads CASGLVLEEGAEISSYEQYF. The DNA for the CDR3 is TGTGCTAGTGGTTTGGTACTGGAGGAGGGTGCGGAGATAAGCTCCTACGAGCAGTACTTC.

This chain connects TRBV2 to TRBJ1-3, with D possibly TRBD1 on 5 matching bases. Trimming removed 7 bases from V and 2 bases from J, with 24 bases in between. Germline CDR1 reads SNHLY; CDR2 reads FYNNEI. The CDR3 extends over 18 amino acids. The CDR3: CASNNGHASFRPGNTIYF. DNA for the CDR3: TGTGCCAGCAACAACGGACATGCGTCCTTTAGGCCTGGAAACACCATATATTTT.

The genes are TRBV6-1 and TRBJ1-2; 7 nucleotides agree with TRBD1. Germline-derived CDR1 and CDR2 are MNHNS and SASEGT. J was trimmed by 7 bases and V by 7 bases; bases with no gene match: 6. The CDR3 consists of 12 residues. This CDR3 is CASITGDGGYTF. The CDR3 bases are TGTGCCAGCATTACAGGGGATGGTGGCTACACCTTC.

The CDR3 DNA reads as TGTGCCAGCAGCGTAGCGGGCGGGGACTCGACCGTCGGATATACGCAGTATTTT. As protein: CASSVAGGDSTVGYTQYF. The rearrangement uses TRBV9 and TRBJ2-3, with D perhaps TRBD2 (6 bases). This CDR3 is 18 amino acids long. Germline V gene sequence: CDR1 SGDLS, CDR2 YYNGEE. The V gene lost 0 bases and the J gene lost 7 bases, with 24 bases spanning the gap.

The chain couples TRBV11-3 to TRBJ2-7; 11 positions match TRBD1. V lost 5 bases, J lost 5 bases, and 14 bases stayed unmatched. The CDR3 has 17 amino acids. The germline CDR1 and CDR2 sequences are SGHNT and YENEEA. CDR3 DNA sequence: TGTGCCAGCAGCCTCGGCCCCCGGACAGGGGGCAACGACGAGCAGTACTTC. The encoded protein is CASSLGPRTGGNDEQYF.

V and J are TRBV25-1 and TRBJ1-1; TRBD1 might be the D (5 bases). Germline CDR1 is MGHDK and CDR2 is SYGVNS. V was shortened by 3 bases and J by 7 bases, with 24 bases between the two germline ends. The CDR3 consists of 17 residues. Written as DNA, the CDR3 is TGTGCCAGCAGTGAGCCGTCCAGGGAAGGGGTGGTCGGTGAAGCTTTCTTT. This sequence encodes CASSEPSREGVVGEAFF.